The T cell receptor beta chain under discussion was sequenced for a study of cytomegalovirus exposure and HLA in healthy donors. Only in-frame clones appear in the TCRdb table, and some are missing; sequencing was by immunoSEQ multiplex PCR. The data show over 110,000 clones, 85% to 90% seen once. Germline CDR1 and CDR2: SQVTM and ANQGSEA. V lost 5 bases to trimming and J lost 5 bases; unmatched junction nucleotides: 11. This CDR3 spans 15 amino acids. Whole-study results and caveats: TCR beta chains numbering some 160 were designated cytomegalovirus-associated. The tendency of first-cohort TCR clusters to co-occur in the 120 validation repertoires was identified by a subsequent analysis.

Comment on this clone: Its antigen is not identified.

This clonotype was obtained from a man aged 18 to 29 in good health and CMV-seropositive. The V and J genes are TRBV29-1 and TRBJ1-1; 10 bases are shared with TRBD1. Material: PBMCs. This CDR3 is CSVSSRQGAGTEAFF. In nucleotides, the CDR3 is TGCAGCGTTTCATCCCGACAGGGGGCAGGGACTGAAGCTTTCTTT.